These 14 T cell receptor beta chains originate from one sample sequenced in a study of CD8 T cells in Susac syndrome. With random hexamers, roughly 0.45 to 1 ug RNA was reverse transcribed. From the immunoSEQ multiplex PCR reads, TCRdb called clonotypes with MiXCR, one entry per CDR3 protein. The sample includes 150,000 to 200,000 distinct CDR3 sequences, around 94% seen only once; the top ten take more than 0.12%. The sequenced material came from CD4+ T cells from PBMCs. These receptors were taken from a human donor in good health.

The rearrangement uses TRBV5-4 and TRBJ1-2, with TRBD1 as a possible D gene (6 bases). Germline V gene sequence: CDR1 SGHNT, CDR2 YYREEE (reference sequence). The ends were cut back, 4 bases at V and 4 bases at J, with 14 bases in the middle. This CDR3 spans 14 amino acids. The CDR3 DNA sequence: TGTGCCAGCAGCCCGGGCGGGGGCTCCTATGGCTACACCTTC. Its protein is CASSPGGGSYGYTF. The complete variable domain, with remaining parts taken from reference TRBV5-4 and TRBJ1-2, reads ETGVTQSPTHLIKTRGQQVTLRCSSQSGHNTVSWYQQALGQGPQFIFQYYREEENGRGNFPPRFSGLQFPNYSSELNVNALELDDSALYLCASSPGGGSYGYTFGSGTRLTVV.

This chain links TRBV19 with TRBJ2-3; no definite D call. V lost 7 bases and J 6 bases, leaving 20 bases between the germline ends. The CDR3 runs to 15 residues. Germline lookup yields CDR1 LNHDA and CDR2 SQIVND (reference sequence). DNA of the CDR3: TGTGCCAGTACCTCCCTTTTGTGGGAAGGCGATACGCAGTATTTT. Translated: CASTSLLWEGDTQYF.

The V and J genes are TRBV20-1 and TRBJ1-4; 7 bases are shared with TRBD1. Germline CDR1 DFQATT, CDR2 SNEGSKA (reference sequence). Unmatched junction bases numbered 8, after V lost 6 bases and J lost 4 bases. There are 14 residues in the CDR3. The CDR3 loop reads CSAGTGALNEKLFF. CDR3 coding DNA: TGCAGTGCCGGAACAGGGGCCCTTAATGAAAAACTGTTTTTT.

The chain couples TRBV12-3 or TRBV12-4 to TRBJ2-1; 7 bases map to TRBD1. The CDR3 consists of 13 residues. After removal of 4 bases from V and 8 bases from J, the junction contained 5 bases not matched to a gene. CDR3 nucleotide sequence: TGTGCCAGCAGTTCCACAGGGGCTTATGAGCAGTTCTTC. It specifies CASSSTGAYEQFF.

V gene TRBV4-2 combines with J gene TRBJ2-7, with D unclear. With 1 base removed from V and 2 bases from J, the gap between germline ends came to 6 bases. CDR3 size: 13 residues. The germline gives CDR1 LGHNA, CDR2 YNFKEQ. In DNA, the CDR3 is TGTGCCAGCAGCCAAGCGAAGGCCTACGAGCAGTACTTC. Translation: CASSQAKAYEQYF.

V gene TRBV30 combines with J gene TRBJ2-3; no firm D call. Germline V gives CDR1 GTSNPN, CDR2 SVGIG (reference sequence). The CDR3 is made up of 12 amino acids. Trimming left V 0 bases short and J 6 bases short, with 7 bases between. The CDR3 protein is CAWSVRADTQYF. For the CDR3, the DNA is TGTGCCTGGAGTGTACGGGCGGATACGCAGTATTTT.

J is TRBJ1-5 and V is TRBV7-8, with unresolved D. The CDR3 extends over 16 amino acids. From germline, CDR1 is SGHVS and CDR2 FQNEAQ. Trimming left V 1 base short and J 0 bases short, with 10 bases between. For the CDR3, the DNA is TGTGCCAGCAGCTTAGAGGACGGTAATAGCAATCAGCCCCAGCATTTT. This gives the protein CASSLEDGNSNQPQHF. Together with reference TRBV7-8 and TRBJ1-5, the CDR3 gives the full variable domain: GAGVSQSPRYKVAKRGQDVALRCDPISGHVSLFWYQQALGQGPEFLTYFQNEAQLDKSGLPSDRFFAERPEGSVSTLKIQRTQQEDSAVYLCASSLEDGNSNQPQHFGDGTRLSIL.

Here the CDR3 DNA reads TGTGCCAGCAGCGTAGATTTTGGGAGCTACGAGCAGTACTTC. It yields the protein CASSVDFGSYEQYF. The chain couples TRBV9 to TRBJ2-7, with a possible D match to TRBD2 (5 bases). Trimming removed 0 bases at V and 3 bases at J, with 10 bases between. This CDR3 region has 14 residues. CDR1 SGDLS and CDR2 YYNGEE come from the germline V gene.

V usage is TRBV9 and J usage is TRBJ2-2, with unresolved D. Germline values: CDR1 SGDLS, CDR2 YYNGEE. This CDR3 has 13 amino acids. V shed 3 bases and J shed 1 base, with 4 bases lying between them. Here the CDR3 reads CASSGENTGELFF. CDR3 nucleotide sequence: TGTGCCAGCAGCGGAGAGAACACCGGGGAGCTGTTTTTT.

The chain combines TRBV29-1 with TRBJ2-7; D unresolved. Looked up from germline, CDR1 is SQVTM and CDR2 is ANQGSEA. V was shortened by 0 bases and J by 6 bases, with 15 bases between the two germline ends. The CDR3 totals 14 residues. This chain's CDR3 is CSVEEPGLRSEQYF. Here the CDR3 DNA reads TGCAGCGTTGAAGAACCGGGTCTACGGTCCGAGCAGTACTTC.

The chain employs TRBV7-9 and TRBJ2-7, with a possible D match to TRBD1 (6 bases). There are 18 residues in the CDR3. From germline, CDR1 is SEHNR and CDR2 FQNEAQ (reference sequence). The V end lost 4 bases, the J end lost 2 bases, and 24 bases lay between the germline ends. DNA of the CDR3: TGTGCCAGCAGCTCTGGAACCGGGGCCTACAGGGCAACCTACGAGCAGTACTTC. It yields the protein CASSSGTGAYRATYEQYF.

This chain links TRBV20-1 with TRBJ2-3; TRBD1 might be the D (5 bases). With 5 bases removed from V and 0 bases from J, the gap between germline ends came to 12 bases. Germline V gene data show CDR1 as DFQATT and CDR2 as SNEGSKA (reference sequence). The CDR3 contains 14 residues. Here the CDR3 DNA reads TGCAGTGCTGATACAGGAAGGAGCACAGATACGCAGTATTTT. Translating gives CSADTGRSTDTQYF.

This sequence joins TRBV29-1 and TRBJ1-2; D might be TRBD1 (6 bases). Germline assignment: CDR1 SQVTM and CDR2 ANQGSEA. The CDR3 has 12 residues. Between the trimmed V and J ends, which lost 5 bases and 8 bases, there was a span of 15 bases. The DNA for the CDR3 is TGCAGCGTTTCTTTACAGGGTTGGGGCTACACCTTC. The encoded protein is CSVSLQGWGYTF.

The chain carries TRBV18 and TRBJ1-1; D perhaps matches TRBD1 (6 bases). CDR3 size: 12 residues. The germline gives CDR1 KGHSH, CDR2 LQKENI. The V and J ends lost 6 bases and 11 bases respectively, with 16 bases between them. As DNA, the CDR3 is TGTGCCAGCTCCCGACGGACAGATAGCGCTTTCTTT. Translated, it gives CASSRRTDSAFF. Filled out from reference TRBV18 and TRBJ1-1, the complete variable domain reads NAGVMQNPRHLVRRRGQEARLRCSPMKGHSHVYWYRQLPEEGLKFMVYLQKENIIDESGMPKERFSAEFPKEGPSILRIQQVVRGDSAAYFCASSRRTDSAFFGQGTRLTVV.